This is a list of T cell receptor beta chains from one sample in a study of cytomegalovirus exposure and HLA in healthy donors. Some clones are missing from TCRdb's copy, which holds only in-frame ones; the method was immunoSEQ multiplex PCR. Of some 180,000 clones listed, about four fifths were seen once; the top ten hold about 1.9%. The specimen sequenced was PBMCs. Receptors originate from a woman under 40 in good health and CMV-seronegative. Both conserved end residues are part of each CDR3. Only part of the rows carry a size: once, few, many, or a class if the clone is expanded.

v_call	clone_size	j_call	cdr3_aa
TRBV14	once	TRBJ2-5	CASSPGLATQETQYF
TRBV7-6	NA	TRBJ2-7	CASSHWDRNYEQYF
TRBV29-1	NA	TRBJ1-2	CSVVGGSHGYTF
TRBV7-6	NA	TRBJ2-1	CASSLDAGTWQFF
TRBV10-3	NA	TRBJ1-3	CAISGGALQTGRAGPSGNTIYF
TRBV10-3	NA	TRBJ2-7	CAISSPSGYEQYF
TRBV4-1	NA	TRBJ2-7	CASSQDTHEQYF
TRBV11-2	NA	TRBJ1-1	CASSAGGYTEAFF
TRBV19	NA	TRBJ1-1	CASTPRDRNTEAFF
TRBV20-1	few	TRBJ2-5	CSALLETQYF
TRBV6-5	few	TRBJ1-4	CASSLRGAEKLFF
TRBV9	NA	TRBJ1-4	CASSAETGGNEKLFF
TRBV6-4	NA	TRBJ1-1	CASREGRGTEAFF
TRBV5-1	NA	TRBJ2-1	CASSSDRVTVF
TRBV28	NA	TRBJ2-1	CASSLPTGTSGGYNEQFF
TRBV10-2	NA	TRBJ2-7	CASRGPGQGFYEQYF
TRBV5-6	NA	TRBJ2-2	CASSRDLTGELFF
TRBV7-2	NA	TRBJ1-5	CASSLSLRDSHQPQHF
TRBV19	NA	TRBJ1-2	CASSSGQGAFRQSFYYGYTF
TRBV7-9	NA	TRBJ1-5	CASSGAGAKSNQPQHF
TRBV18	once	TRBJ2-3	CASSPLGGTDTQYF
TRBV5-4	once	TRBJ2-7	CASAGGPSYEQYF
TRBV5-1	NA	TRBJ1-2	CASSLGTVAYGYTF
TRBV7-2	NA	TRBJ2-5	CASSVQRWETQYF
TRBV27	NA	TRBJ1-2	CASSLSGSSYGYTF
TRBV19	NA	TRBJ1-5	CASSTTGTGWDQPQHF
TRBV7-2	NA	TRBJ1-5	CASSLGTQGDQPQHF
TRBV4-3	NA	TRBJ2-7	CASSQEGTGTGFSYEQYF
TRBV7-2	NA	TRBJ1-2	CASSAGAGGGYTF
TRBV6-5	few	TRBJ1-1	CASRAGGARNTEAFF
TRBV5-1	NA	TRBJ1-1	CASNHPPGQGSTEAFF
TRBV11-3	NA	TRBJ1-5	CASSSRRAQPQHF
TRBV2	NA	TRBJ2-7	CASSEPTGDISYEQYF
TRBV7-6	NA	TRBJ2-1	CASSPRLAGHSYNEQFF
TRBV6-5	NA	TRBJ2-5	CASTASGGRGETQYF
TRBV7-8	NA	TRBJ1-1	CASSPGRGTYNTEAFF
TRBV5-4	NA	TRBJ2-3	CASSLAGGGTDTQYF
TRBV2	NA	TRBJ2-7	CASSEVGRSNLYEQYF
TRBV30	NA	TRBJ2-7	CACLTSSSYEQYF